The entry below gives a single T cell receptor (beta chain) sequence along with its context. Germline CDR1 and CDR2: MNHEY and SMNVEV (reference sequence). This CDR3 region has 13 residues. Trimming shortened V by 3 bases and J by 4 bases, and 7 bases separated the two germline ends. This record comes from a study of blood T cell repertoires in COVID-19. The wider study: Samples representing acute and convalescent COVID-19 were sourced from the United States, Italy and Spain. The analysed material was cDNA or gDNA that came from T cells, B-cell-depleted T cells, or PBMCs.

Source study methods: Counts of nucleated cells, estimated from reference gene primer amplification, were obtained. Sequencing used immunoSEQ multiplex PCR; TCRdb keeps in-frame clones, though not all of them. V, J and clone size were drawn from that table, and D and trimming were deduced from the DNA. The table lists over 100,000 clones, around 86% of them singletons, with around 8% in the top ten. This receptor was obtained from a man aged 65-85 years with acute or convalescent COVID-19. The chain has TRBV27 and TRBJ1-5, with unresolved D. Specimen: peripheral blood. The CDR3 protein is CASSFSGNQPQHF. The DNA of the CDR3 is TGTGCCAGCAGTTTTTCCGGGAATCAGCCCCAGCATTTT.